The rows below give T cell receptor beta chains drawn from one sample of a study of cytomegalovirus exposure and HLA in healthy donors. Here immunoSEQ multiplex PCR was the method, and the copy in TCRdb shows in-frame clones only, minus some. This repertoire shows about 73,000 clones, around 96% found once; its top ten account for less than 3.5%. The specimen was PBMCs. These receptors came from a young man in good health and CMV-seronegative. CDR3s include the opening cysteine and the closing phenylalanine or tryptophan. D genes are given only for firm matches. Rows give clone size only sometimes, using once, few, many, or a class for an expanded clone.

CDR3aa	CDR3nt	abundance	j_gene	d_gene	v_gene
CASGQGPRYNEQFF	TGTGCCAGTGGACAGGGGCCTAGGTACAATGAGCAGTTCTTC	.	TRBJ2-1	TRBD1	TRBV27
CAWGEGTTNEKLFF	TGTGCCTGGGGTGAGGGGACAACTAATGAAAAACTGTTTTTT	few	TRBJ1-4	.	TRBV30
CASSIGSGSQPQHF	TGTGCCAGTAGTATTGGTTCCGGTAGCCAGCCCCAGCATTTT	.	TRBJ1-5	.	TRBV19
CASSLIGGQSSSDTQYF	TGTGCCAGCAGCTTAATCGGGGGGCAATCATCCTCAGATACGCAGTATTTT	.	TRBJ2-3	.	TRBV7-2
CASLQDRTATNEKLFF	TGTGCCAGCCTTCAGGACAGGACTGCAACTAATGAAAAACTGTTTTTT	.	TRBJ1-4	TRBD1	TRBV2
CASSPPNSRGQIAAQETQYF	TGTGCCAGCTCACCACCGAACAGCAGGGGGCAGATAGCGGCACAAGAGACCCAGTACTTC	.	TRBJ2-5	TRBD1	TRBV18
CASSEQGAYSPLHF	TGTGCCAGCAGTGAACAGGGGGCGTACTCACCCCTCCACTTT	.	TRBJ1-6	TRBD1	TRBV6-1
CASSSVGGATDYGYTF	TGTGCCAGCAGCTCCGTTGGAGGGGCAACGGACTATGGCTACACCTTC	.	TRBJ1-2	.	TRBV7-2
CASSRDTSTDTQYF	TGTGCCAGCAGCCGGGACACTAGCACAGATACGCAGTATTTT	.	TRBJ2-3	.	TRBV2
CAWSRTRGPGQPQHF	TGTGCCTGGAGTCGCACCAGGGGGCCTGGGCAGCCCCAGCATTTT	.	TRBJ1-5	TRBD1	TRBV30
CASSPTGAAGNTIYF	TGTGCCAGCAGTCCCACAGGGGCGGCAGGAAACACCATATATTTT	.	TRBJ1-3	TRBD1	TRBV28
CASSPTEAGPTGEQYF	TGTGCCAGCAGCCCGACGGAGGCGGGGCCCACGGGGGAGCAGTACTTC	.	TRBJ2-7	.	TRBV7-8
CASGGRETGELFF	TGCGCCAGCGGAGGAAGGGAAACCGGGGAGCTGTTTTTT	few	TRBJ2-2	.	TRBV5-1
CASSPGLAGGYQETQYF	TGTGCCAGCAGCCCCGGACTAGCGGGGGGGTACCAAGAGACCCAGTACTTC	.	TRBJ2-5	TRBD2	TRBV7-9
CATSSIPRKGNGANVLTF	TGTGCCACCAGCAGTATACCCCGAAAGGGGAATGGGGCCAACGTCCTGACTTTC	.	TRBJ2-6	.	TRBV15
CASSLGTGDGYTF	TGCGCCAGCAGCTTGGGGACAGGGGACGGCTACACCTTC	.	TRBJ1-2	TRBD1	TRBV5-1
CASSRSGGYEQYF	TGTGCCAGCAGCCGTAGCGGCGGCTACGAGCAGTACTTC	.	TRBJ2-7	.	TRBV7-6
CATRLGARGTTDTQYF	TGTGCCACCCGTTTGGGGGCGCGAGGGACCACAGATACGCAGTATTTT	.	TRBJ2-3	.	TRBV10-3
CASSRGGTAHTEAFF	TGTGCCAGCTCCCGAGGCGGGACAGCACACACTGAAGCTTTCTTT	once	TRBJ1-1	TRBD1	TRBV11-1
CASSASQETQYF	TGTGCCAGTAGTGCGTCTCAAGAGACCCAGTACTTC	.	TRBJ2-5	.	TRBV19
CASSLDQKQGGEQYF	TGTGCCAGCAGCTTGGATCAAAAGCAGGGCGGCGAGCAGTACTTC	.	TRBJ2-7	.	TRBV5-4
CASSPRQPTNTGELFF	TGCGCCAGCAGCCCCCGACAGCCGACGAACACCGGGGAGCTGTTTTTT	.	TRBJ2-2	.	TRBV5-1
CASSLKGAGYEQYF	TGTGCCAGCAGCTTAAAAGGGGCTGGGTACGAGCAGTACTTC	.	TRBJ2-7	.	TRBV7-8
CASSLTGVYGYTF	TGTGCCAGCAGCCTGACAGGGGTCTATGGCTACACCTTC	.	TRBJ1-2	TRBD1	TRBV14
CASSVTGGGQPQHF	TGTGCCAGCAGTGTTACAGGGGGCGGTCAGCCCCAGCATTTT	.	TRBJ1-5	TRBD1	TRBV28
CASSVTGTDTQYF	TGTGCCAGCAGCGTCACAGGCACAGATACGCAGTATTTT	.	TRBJ2-3	.	TRBV7-3
CASSIRSDRAPNEQYF	TGTGCCAGTAGTATTCGCTCGGACAGAGCGCCCAACGAGCAGTACTTC	.	TRBJ2-7	.	TRBV19